The 27 T cell receptor beta chains below were found in one sample sequenced in a study of T-cell reconstitution after alpha-beta-depleted transplantation in children. It was with unique molecular identifiers that the TCRbeta library was prepared. MiXCR was run by TCRdb on the PCR reads, yielding one entry per CDR3 protein. The sample shows 250,000 or so distinct CDR3 sequences, around 7.8% of them seen only once. This sample comprised PBMCs, mostly from graft donor cells, obtained 180 days after TCRalphabeta/CD19-depleted stem cell transplant. The receptor set was obtained from a male patient between 5 and 17 years old who had a stem cell transplant for acute lymphoblastic leukemia, so the T cells may come from the graft donor.

V is TRBV20-1 and J is TRBJ2-3; D is undetermined. CDR3 length: 13 amino acids. CDR1 and CDR2 from the germline V gene are DFQATT and SNEGSKA (reference sequence). Trimming left V 0 bases short and J 5 bases short, with 9 bases between. In DNA, the CDR3 is TGCAGTGCTAGAGATGGTTCCCGAGATACGCAGTATTTT. Residues: CSARDGSRDTQYF.

This clonotype was seen at least ten times. The chain employs TRBV7-9 and TRBJ2-1; no clear D. Per the germline V gene, CDR1 is SEHNR and CDR2 is FQNEAQ (reference sequence). This CDR3 is 15 amino acids long. V was clipped by 3 bases and J by 7 bases, with 16 bases between them. The CDR3 sequence: CASSLPRVLSNEQFF. CDR3 nucleotide sequence: TGTGCCAGCAGCTTGCCAAGGGTTCTCTCAAATGAGCAGTTCTTC.

At least ten counts were recorded for this clonotype. The chain recombines TRBV12-3 or TRBV12-4 with TRBJ2-7; 7 positions match TRBD1. The CDR3 consists of 16 residues. With 6 bases clipped from V and 3 bases from J, the junction kept 14 bases outside the gene matches. In nucleotides, the CDR3 is TGTGCCAGCAGACGCAACGGACAGGCCCTTGACTACGAGCAGTACTTC. Protein sequence: CASRRNGQALDYEQYF.

The genes are TRBV4-3 and TRBJ1-5; 7 bases are a match to TRBD1. CDR3 length: 19 amino acids. The germline gives CDR1 LGHNA, CDR2 YSLEER. Trimming cost V 0 bases and J 4 bases; bases outside gene matches: 15. CDR3 region: CASSQDLGQSPGLNQPQHF. The CDR3, as DNA: TGCGCCAGCAGCCAAGATTTGGGACAGTCCCCGGGCCTGAATCAGCCCCAGCATTTT.

This clonotype was seen repeatedly, ten times or more. The CDR3 nucleotides read TGTGCCAGCAGCCTTGGGACAGGGGGCTACGAGCAGTACTTC. This sequence encodes CASSLGTGGYEQYF. The rearrangement links TRBV11-3 to TRBJ2-7; 11 positions match TRBD1. CDR1 is SGHNT, CDR2 YENEEA, per germline. V gave up 5 bases and J gave up 3 bases; unmatched junction bases: 3. The CDR3 spans 14 residues.

Notes on this clonotype: One end of the junction fails to match germline, which may point to a read error. CDR3 amino acids: CSVGTRLTNGQFF. The CDR3 bases are TGCAGCGTCGGTACAAGGCTAACAAATGGGCAGTTCTTC. The chain recombines TRBV29-1 with TRBJ2-1; D gene uncertain. Per germline, CDR1 SQVTM and CDR2 ANQGSEA. The CDR3 length is 13 residues.

About this clonotype itself: This may be a read error: a much more frequent sequence differs by one nucleotide. The chain has TRBV29-1 and TRBJ2-3; 11 bases fit TRBD2. Germline CDR1 is SQVTM and CDR2 is ANQGSEA. CDR3 size: 17 residues. V trimming: 4 bases; J trimming: 5 bases; junction bases outside the gene matches: 14. This CDR3 is CSVAPWDSGRAKDTQYF. The CDR3 bases are TGCAGCGTTGCTCCCTGGGATAGCGGGAGGGCCAAAGATACGCAGTATTTT.

This clonotype has a count of ten or more. V and J are TRBV4-2 and TRBJ1-6, with a possible D match to TRBD1 (6 bases). Trimming removed 1 base at V and 0 bases at J, with 7 bases between. Germline CDR1 reads LGHNA; CDR2 reads YNFKEQ. This CDR3 contains 16 residues. The CDR3 bases are TGTGCCAGCAGCCAAGTACAGGGCTCCTATAATTCACCCCTCCACTTT. Protein product: CASSQVQGSYNSPLHF.

This clonotype was counted at least ten times. The J gene is TRBJ2-5, the V gene TRBV9, with D unresolved. CDR1 SGDLS and CDR2 YYNGEE come from the germline V gene. CDR3 length: 14 residues. V lost 0 bases and J lost 3, with 9 bases in between. The CDR3 is CASSVGFNKETQYF. The CDR3 region has the DNA TGTGCCAGCAGCGTAGGGTTTAACAAAGAGACCCAGTACTTC. Together with reference TRBV9 and TRBJ2-5, the CDR3 gives the full variable domain: DSGVTQTPKHLITATGQRVTLRCSPRSGDLSVYWYQQSLDQGLQFLIQYYNGEERAKGNILERFSAQQFPDLHSELNLSSLELGDSALYFCASSVGFNKETQYFGPGTRLLVL.

This clonotype was counted at least ten times. CDR3 sequence reads: CSVEGGQGNKGYTF. DNA for the CDR3: TGCAGCGTTGAAGGGGGACAGGGGAATAAAGGCTACACCTTC. The chain joins TRBV29-1 to TRBJ1-2, with TRBD1 matching over 10 bases. The CDR3 is 14 amino acids. The V gene's germline CDR1 is SQVTM and CDR2 ANQGSEA. The trim removed 1 base at V and 8 bases at J, leaving 7 bases unmatched.

The table lists this clonotype with many counts. The rearrangement links TRBV6-2 or TRBV6-3 to TRBJ2-7, with D possibly being TRBD2 (6 bases). V lost 7 bases to trimming and J lost 5 bases, with 21 bases between them. The V gene's germline CDR1 is MNHEY and CDR2 SVGEGT. This CDR3 is built from 15 residues. CDR3 region: CASTNAGIGVHEQYF. CDR3 coding DNA: TGTGCCAGCACCAACGCGGGGATTGGAGTCCACGAGCAGTACTTC.

This clonotype was recorded at least ten times. The chain is built from TRBV20-1 and TRBJ2-5; D gene unclear. V gave up 5 bases and J gave up 5 bases, with 12 bases separating them. The CDR3 spans 12 residues. Per the germline V gene, CDR1 is DFQATT and CDR2 is SNEGSKA (reference sequence). CDR3 DNA: TGCAGTGCTCCCCCCCCAAGTGAGACCCAGTACTTC. The encoded protein is CSAPPPSETQYF.

This clonotype was recorded many times. The V call is TRBV10-3, the J call TRBJ2-5, with D unresolved. V dropped 4 bases and J dropped 2 bases, with 11 bases sitting between them. CDR1 and CDR2 from the germline V gene are ENHRY and SYGVKD. This CDR3 has 14 residues. The CDR3 DNA reads TGTGCCATCAGTGGTCCGGATCTACAAGAGACCCAGTACTTC. As protein: CAISGPDLQETQYF.

In its sample, this clonotype was seen many times. The gene calls are TRBV5-5 and TRBJ2-2, with D perhaps TRBD2 (6 bases). CDR3 length: 16 residues. V shed 0 bases and J shed 0 bases, with 9 bases lying between them. The V gene's germline CDR1 is SGHKS and CDR2 YYEKEE (reference sequence). This chain's CDR3 is CASSLEEGPNTGELFF. CDR3 nucleotides: TGTGCCAGCAGCTTGGAGGAGGGGCCGAACACCGGGGAGCTGTTTTTT. Full variable domain (rest looked up from reference TRBV5-5 and TRBJ2-2): DAGVTQSPTHLIKTRGQQVTLRCSPISGHKSVSWYQQVLGQGPQFIFQYYEKEERGRGNFPDRFSARQFPNYSSELNVNALLLGDSALYLCASSLEEGPNTGELFFGEGSRLTVL.

This clonotype came up many times. The CDR3 coding sequence is TGTGCCAGCAGCGTAGGACAGAACTATGGCTACACCTTC. This gives the protein CASSVGQNYGYTF. The V call is TRBV9, the J call TRBJ1-2; the D gene is possibly TRBD1 (5 bases). Germline loops: CDR1 SGDLS, CDR2 YYNGEE. The CDR3 loop spans 13 amino acids. V was clipped by 0 bases and J by 2 bases, with 5 bases between them.

This clonotype was counted at least ten times. The rearrangement links TRBV11-2 to TRBJ2-7, with TRBD2 identical over 12 bases. The germline V gene has CDR1 SGHAT and CDR2 FQNNGV. Trimming cost V 5 bases and J 3 bases; bases outside gene matches: 2. The CDR3 runs to 14 residues. CDR3 nucleotide sequence: TGTGCCAGCAGCGGACTAGCGGGGATCTACGAGCAGTACTTC. Its translation is CASSGLAGIYEQYF.

This clonotype was seen at least ten times. V usage is TRBV28 and J usage is TRBJ1-2, with D possibly matching TRBD1 (5 bases). Germline V gene sequence: CDR1 MDHEN, CDR2 SYDVKM. Trimming removed 3 bases at V and 7 bases at J, with 9 bases between. The CDR3 consists of 12 residues. The CDR3 DNA reads TGTGCCAGCAGTTTTCGAGGGACTGGCTACACCTTC. It is translated as CASSFRGTGYTF.

This clonotype was seen repeatedly, ten times or more. The CDR3 DNA sequence: TGTGCCAGCAGCTTAGTCCAGGGTGGCAATCAGCCCCAGCATTTT. Encoded protein: CASSLVQGGNQPQHF. V gene TRBV7-9 combines with J gene TRBJ1-5, with D maybe TRBD1 (5 bases). The ends were cut back, 1 base at V and 2 bases at J, with 9 bases in the middle. In germline, CDR1 is SEHNR, CDR2 FQNEAQ (reference sequence). This CDR3 is 15 amino acids long.

This clonotype was recorded at least ten times. The chain has TRBV4-1 and TRBJ2-3, with TRBD2 identical over 11 bases. Germline loops: CDR1 MGHRA, CDR2 YSYEKL. Losses at the gene ends were 3 bases for V and 0 bases for J; bases not matched to a gene: 11. The CDR3 extends over 19 amino acids. The CDR3 nucleotides are TGCGCCAGCAGCCACCTTATTAGCGGGAGGGCCCTTAGCACAGATACGCAGTATTTT. This translates into CASSHLISGRALSTDTQYF.

This clonotype was recorded many times. The chain couples TRBV29-1 to TRBJ2-7; a weak D match, TRBD1 (5 bases). The CDR3 extends over 15 amino acids. In germline, CDR1 is SQVTM, CDR2 ANQGSEA. Trimming took 1 base from V and 4 from J, leaving 17 bases between them. CDR3 residues: CSVEVEAKGKYEQYF. The CDR3, as DNA: TGCAGCGTTGAAGTAGAGGCAAAGGGGAAATACGAGCAGTACTTC.

This clonotype was found many times. CDR3 residues: CASSVRQGVDGYTF. The CDR3 DNA sequence: TGTGCCAGCAGCGTCCGACAGGGGGTGGATGGCTACACCTTC. This sequence joins TRBV7-9 and TRBJ1-2; 9 bases are a match to TRBD1. Germline lookup yields CDR1 SEHNR and CDR2 FQNEAQ (reference sequence). CDR3 length equals 14 residues. Trimming at V came to 5 bases and at J to 6 bases, leaving 7 bases not matched to a gene.

This clonotype turned up a few times. The V and J genes are TRBV15 and TRBJ2-1; perhaps D is TRBD1 or TRBD2 (5 bases each). The CDR3 spans 13 residues. The germline V gene has CDR1 LNHNV and CDR2 YYDKDF (reference sequence). Between the trimmed V and J ends, which lost 4 bases and 6 bases, there was a span of 10 bases. The CDR3 is CATSTRDGNEQFF. The CDR3 DNA follows: TGTGCCACCAGCACCAGGGACGGCAATGAGCAGTTCTTC.

This clonotype was seen repeatedly, ten times or more. The rearrangement joins TRBV9 to TRBJ2-2, with D perhaps TRBD1 (5 bases). The germline V gene encodes CDR1 SGDLS and CDR2 YYNGEE. The V and J ends lost 2 bases and 7 bases respectively, with 15 bases between them. The CDR3 runs 15 residues. CDR3 loop: CASSVAGQGIGELFF. CDR3 nucleotides: TGTGCCAGCAGCGTGGCCGGGCAGGGAATCGGGGAGCTGTTTTTT.

This rearrangement joins TRBV20-1 to TRBJ2-1; 10 bases match TRBD2. With 8 bases clipped from V and 7 bases from J, the junction kept 20 bases outside the gene matches. The CDR3 contains 17 residues. Germline-derived CDR1 and CDR2 are DFQATT and SNEGSKA (reference sequence). The CDR3 spells CSTINTVAGGRGNEQFF. The CDR3 DNA sequence: TGCAGTACCATCAATACGGTAGCGGGAGGAAGGGGGAATGAGCAGTTCTTC.

This clonotype was observed many times. The chain carries TRBV10-3 and TRBJ2-1; 11 nucleotides align to TRBD2. This CDR3 is built from 14 residues. The germline V gene encodes CDR1 ENHRY and CDR2 SYGVKD. V gave up 8 bases and J gave up 8 bases; unmatched junction bases: 8. CDR3 coding DNA: TGTGCCATCGCAACTAGCGGGGGACTGGATGAGCAGTTCTTC. It yields the protein CAIATSGGLDEQFF.

This clonotype occurred many times. V is TRBV20-1 and J is TRBJ2-3, with D possibly called TRBD1 or TRBD2 (6 bases each). The V gene lost 6 bases and the J gene lost 2 bases, with 15 bases spanning the gap. CDR1 DFQATT and CDR2 SNEGSKA come from the germline V gene (reference sequence). The CDR3 is 14 residues long. The CDR3 nucleotides read TGCAGTGCGCGAGTCAGGGGACTCACAGATACGCAGTATTTT. Translating gives CSARVRGLTDTQYF.

The sample holds many counts of this clonotype. V usage is TRBV9 and J usage is TRBJ2-3, with D perhaps TRBD1 (5 bases). Germline V gene lookup returns CDR1 SGDLS and CDR2 YYNGEE. The CDR3 is 15 amino acids. V lost 5 bases and J 1 base, leaving 14 bases between the germline ends. CDR3 DNA: TGTGCCAGCAGACCTCCAGGGATCGGCACAGATACGCAGTATTTT. Its protein product is CASRPPGIGTDTQYF.